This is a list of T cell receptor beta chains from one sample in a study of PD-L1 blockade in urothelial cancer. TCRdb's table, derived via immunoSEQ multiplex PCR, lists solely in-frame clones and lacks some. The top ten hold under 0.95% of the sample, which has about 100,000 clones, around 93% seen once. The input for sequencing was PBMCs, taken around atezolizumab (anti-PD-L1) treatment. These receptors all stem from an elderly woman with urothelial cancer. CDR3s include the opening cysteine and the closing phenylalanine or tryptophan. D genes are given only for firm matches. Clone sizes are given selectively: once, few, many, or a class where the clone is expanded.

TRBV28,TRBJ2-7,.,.,TGTGCCAGTTGGGGCAGGGGTTCCGAGCAGTACTTC,CASWGRGSEQYF
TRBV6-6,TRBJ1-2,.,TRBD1,TGTGCCAGCAGTGACCGACAGGGCGGTGCCTATGGCTACACCTTC,CASSDRQGGAYGYTF
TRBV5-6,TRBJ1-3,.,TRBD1,TGTGCCAGCAGCTTTTGGACAGGGCGAACTAACACCATATATTTT,CASSFWTGRTNTIYF
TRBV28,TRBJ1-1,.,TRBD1,TGTGCCAGCAGTTTGGGCAGGGGGGAAGCTTTCTTT,CASSLGRGEAFF
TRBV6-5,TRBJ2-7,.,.,TGTGCCAGCAGTCCGGCGGGAACCTACGAGCAGTACTTC,CASSPAGTYEQYF
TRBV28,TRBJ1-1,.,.,TGTGCCAGCAGTTCCCCCTCAGCGGATAACACTGAAGCTTTCTTT,CASSSPSADNTEAFF
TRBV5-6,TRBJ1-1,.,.,TGTGCCACCACAGCTTACGGGGGGATAGCTGAAGCTTTCTTT,CATTAYGGIAEAFF
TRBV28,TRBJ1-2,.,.,TGTGCCAGCAGTTCTGACAAGAACTATGGCTACACCTTC,CASSSDKNYGYTF
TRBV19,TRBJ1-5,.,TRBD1,TGTGCCAGTAGATCGGGACAGACTAGCAATCAGCCCCAGCATTTT,CASRSGQTSNQPQHF
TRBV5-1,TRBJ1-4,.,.,TGCGCCAGCAGCTCGGGAACAACTAATGAAAAACTGTTTTTT,CASSSGTTNEKLFF
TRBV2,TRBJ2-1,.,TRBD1,TGTGCCATGGAGACAGGGGGGAAGGATGAGCAGTTCTTC,CAMETGGKDEQFF
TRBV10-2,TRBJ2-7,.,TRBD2,TGCGCCAGCAGCGGACTAGCGGGATCTGGCGAGCAGTACTTC,CASSGLAGSGEQYF
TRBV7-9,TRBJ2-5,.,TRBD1,TGTGCCAGCAGCTTGACAGGGGCGGGGGAGACCCAGTACTTC,CASSLTGAGETQYF
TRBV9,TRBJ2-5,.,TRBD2,TGTGCCAGCAGCCCTCGGACTAGCGAAGAGACCCAGTACTTC,CASSPRTSEETQYF
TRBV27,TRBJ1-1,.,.,TGTGCCAGCAGTCGGGGGGTGGGGGCGAACACTGAAGCTTTCTTT,CASSRGVGANTEAFF
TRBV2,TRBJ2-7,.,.,TGTGCCAGCAGTGAAGTGGGGGGTGTCAAGCAGTACTTC,CASSEVGGVKQYF
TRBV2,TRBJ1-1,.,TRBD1,TGTGCCAGCATCCTTGACAGGGGCACTGAAGCTTTCTTT,CASILDRGTEAFF
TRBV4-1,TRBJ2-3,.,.,TGCGCCAGCAGCCAAGTCCCCGCAGGGGCTGGGGCAGATACGCAGTATTTT,CASSQVPAGAGADTQYF
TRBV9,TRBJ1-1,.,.,TGTGCCAGCAGCCCCGTGCGGAACACTGAAGCTTTCTTT,CASSPVRNTEAFF
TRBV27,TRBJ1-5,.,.,TGTGCCAGCAGGCCCGGAGGGAGAATCATCAATCAGCCCCAGCATTTT,CASRPGGRIINQPQHF
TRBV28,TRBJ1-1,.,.,TGTGCCAGCAGTTTAGTGCAGATGAACACTGAAGCTTTCTTT,CASSLVQMNTEAFF
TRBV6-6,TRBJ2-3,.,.,TGTGCCAGCAGTTACCGGGACTCGAATACGCAGTATTTT,CASSYRDSNTQYF
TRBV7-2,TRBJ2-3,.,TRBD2,TGTGCCAGCAGCTTAGAAGGTAACTTAGCGGGAGCCGTTACAGATACGCAGTATTTT,CASSLEGNLAGAVTDTQYF
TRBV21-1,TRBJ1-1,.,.,TGTGCCAGCAGCACCGGACGGACAGGCGGAAACACTGAAGCTTTCTTT,CASSTGRTGGNTEAFF
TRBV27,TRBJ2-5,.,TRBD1,TGTGCCAGCAGTTCACAAAGGGACAGCCAAGAGACCCAGTACTTC,CASSSQRDSQETQYF
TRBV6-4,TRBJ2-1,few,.,TGTGCCAGCAGTGACTCGGGGCGGGGGCCCAACAATGAGCAGTTCTTC,CASSDSGRGPNNEQFF
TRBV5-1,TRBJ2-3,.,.,TGCGCCAGCAGCTTGGCTCAGGGCCAGGCGCAGTATTTT,CASSLAQGQAQYF
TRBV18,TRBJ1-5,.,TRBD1,TGTGCCAGCTCACCCCACAAACCGGGACAGGGGATAAATCAGCCCCAGCATTTT,CASSPHKPGQGINQPQHF
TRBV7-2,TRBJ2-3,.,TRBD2,TGTGCCAGCAGCTTAACAGCGGGAGTTTCAGATACGCAGTATTTT,CASSLTAGVSDTQYF
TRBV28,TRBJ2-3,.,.,TGTGCCAGCAGTTCACTACCAGATACGCAGTATTTT,CASSSLPDTQYF
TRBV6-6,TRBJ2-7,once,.,TGTGCCAGCAGTTCTCTTATTCGCTACGAGCAGTACTTC,CASSSLIRYEQYF
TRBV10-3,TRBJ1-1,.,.,TGTGCCACCAAGGTTGGGGCAGACACTGAAGCTTTCTTT,CATKVGADTEAFF
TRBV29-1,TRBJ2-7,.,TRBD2,TGCAGCGTTGGGGCTAGCGGGAACTACGAGCAGTACTTC,CSVGASGNYEQYF
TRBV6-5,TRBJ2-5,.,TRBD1,TGTGCCAGCAGTTACGGGGACAGGGGAAGAGAGACCCAGTACTTC,CASSYGDRGRETQYF
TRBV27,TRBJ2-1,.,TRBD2,TGTGCCAGCAGTCTACGACTAGCGGGAGGATACAATGAGCAGTTCTTC,CASSLRLAGGYNEQFF
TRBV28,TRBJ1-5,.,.,TGTGCCAGCAGTGAGGGCCCGGGAGCCTTTCAGCCCCAGCATTTT,CASSEGPGAFQPQHF
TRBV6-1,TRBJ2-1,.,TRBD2,TGTGCCAGCAGATTGACTAGCGGGAGTGGACAGTTCTTC,CASRLTSGSGQFF
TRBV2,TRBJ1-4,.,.,TGTGCCAGCAGTGAAGGTCGGGGAGGGCATGAAAAACTGTTTTTT,CASSEGRGGHEKLFF
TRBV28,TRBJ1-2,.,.,TGTGCCAGCAGTTTAGGGGGACTAGCTAACTATGGCTACACCTTC,CASSLGGLANYGYTF
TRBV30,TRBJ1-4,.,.,TGTGCCTGGACCCATTTACAGAAAAGATATGCAACTAATGAAAAACTGTTTTTT,CAWTHLQKRYATNEKLFF
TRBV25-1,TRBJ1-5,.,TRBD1,TGTGCCAGCAGTGCCTCGATCGGGGACAGGGACAATCAGCCCCAGCATTTT,CASSASIGDRDNQPQHF
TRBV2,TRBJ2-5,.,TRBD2,TGTGCCAGCAGTGAAGGGCTAGCGGGAGGGCAAGAGACCCAGTACTTC,CASSEGLAGGQETQYF
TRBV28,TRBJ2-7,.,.,TGTGCCAGCAGTTTATTCGGTAACCCCTACGAGCAGTACTTC,CASSLFGNPYEQYF
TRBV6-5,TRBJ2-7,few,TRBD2,TGTGCCAGCAGTCCCGGGACTAGCGGGAAGAAGGAGTACTTC,CASSPGTSGKKEYF
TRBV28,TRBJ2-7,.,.,TGTGCCAGCAGTTTGTCTTCCCCCTACGAGCAGTACTTC,CASSLSSPYEQYF
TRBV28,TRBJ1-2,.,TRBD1,TGTGCCAGCACTGCTACAGGGGGGTTTATCGATGGCTACACCTTC,CASTATGGFIDGYTF
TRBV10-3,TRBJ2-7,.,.,TGTGCCATCAGTGGGACAGACTACGAGCAGTACTTC,CAISGTDYEQYF
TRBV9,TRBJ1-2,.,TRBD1,TGTGCCAGCAGCGTAGATAGGGACAGCATCTATGGCTACACCTTC,CASSVDRDSIYGYTF
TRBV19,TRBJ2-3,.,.,TGTGCCAGTAGTAAGGTCCAGGTGGGAGTATCGACAGATACGCAGTATTTT,CASSKVQVGVSTDTQYF
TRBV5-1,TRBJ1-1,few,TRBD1,TGCGCCAGCAGCGGACAGGACCTGAACACTGAAGCTTTCTTT,CASSGQDLNTEAFF
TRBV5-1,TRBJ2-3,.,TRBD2,TGCGCCAGCAGCGCGGCGACTAGCGGAACCACAGATACGCAGTATTTT,CASSAATSGTTDTQYF
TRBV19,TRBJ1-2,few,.,TGTGCCAGTAGTCAGGTCAACTATGGCTACACCTTC,CASSQVNYGYTF
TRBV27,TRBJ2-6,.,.,TGTGCCAGCAGTCCTGGGACAACTGGGGCCAACGTCCTGACTTTC,CASSPGTTGANVLTF
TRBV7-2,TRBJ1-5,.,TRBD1,TGTGCCAGCAGCATGGGGACAGGGCCCGGTCAGCCCCAGCATTTT,CASSMGTGPGQPQHF